This T cell receptor (beta chain) comes out of a study of shared clonotypes between healthy human individuals. Study summary: Three plates were used per donor for CD4 naive, three for CD4 memory, two for CD8 naive and one for CD8 memory. Findings of the study overall: Blood was the only sampled material, and tissue repertoires likely differ. Memory subsets generally showed smaller estimated richness than naive subsets did. Generation probabilities of non-shared clonotypes were lower (relative to those shared by all four donors).

Comment on this clone: Its matching antigen is unknown.

CDR1 and CDR2 from the germline V gene are SGHTA and FQGNSA. J gave up 8 bases and V 1 base, and 6 bases lay outside the gene matches. This CDR3 comprises 14 residues. Libraries were prepared by immunoSEQ multiplex PCR; TCRdb keeps only in-frame clonotypes and omits some of them. The sample holds about 2 million clones; 90% to 95% are singletons and the top ten take 0.13%. The rearrangement links TRBV7-2 to TRBJ2-3, with 7 bases matching TRBD2. This receptor was identified in a man aged 18 to 35 in good health. Sequencing was done on a sample of naive CD4+ T cells sorted from blood. Subset: CD45RA+ positively selected. The DNA for the CDR3 is TGTGCCAGCAGCTTAGTTGCGGGAGAAGGTACGCAGTATTTT. The encoded protein is CASSLVAGEGTQYF. Together with reference TRBV7-2 and TRBJ2-3, the CDR3 gives the full variable domain: GAGVSQSPSNKVTEKGKDVELRCDPISGHTALYWYRQSLGQGLEFLIYFQGNSAPDKSGLPSDRFSAERTGGSVSTLTIQRTQQEDSAVYLCASSLVAGEGTQYFGPGTRLTVL.